Included here is one T cell receptor beta chain sequence, with context. Per the authors' pipeline: From reference gene primer amplification, estimates of nucleated cell counts were derived. This table comes from immunoSEQ multiplex PCR, and its TCRdb copy is limited to in-frame clones, with some not included. That table supplies the V and J calls and clone size; D and trimming were determined from the DNA. This sample has approximately 46,000 clones, with approximately 86% found just once. This entry comes from a study of blood T cell repertoires in COVID-19. Study-level information: Italy, Spain and the United States were the sources of the convalescent and acute COVID-19 samples. Sources were T cells, B-cell-depleted T cells, or PBMCs; the material itself was cDNA or gDNA.

The receptor was isolated from a man aged 60 to 75 with active or convalescent COVID-19. The material sequenced was peripheral blood.

The CDR3 region has the DNA TGTGCCAGCAGCTTAATGCGGGGGGGTTTCAATGAGCAGTTCTTC. It specifies CASSLMRGGFNEQFF. The chain joins TRBV7-3 to TRBJ2-1, with 9 positions matching TRBD2. This CDR3 has 15 amino acids. Germline-derived CDR1 and CDR2 are SGHTA and FQGTGA. The ends lost 1 base at V and 6 bases at J; junction bases unmatched: 4.